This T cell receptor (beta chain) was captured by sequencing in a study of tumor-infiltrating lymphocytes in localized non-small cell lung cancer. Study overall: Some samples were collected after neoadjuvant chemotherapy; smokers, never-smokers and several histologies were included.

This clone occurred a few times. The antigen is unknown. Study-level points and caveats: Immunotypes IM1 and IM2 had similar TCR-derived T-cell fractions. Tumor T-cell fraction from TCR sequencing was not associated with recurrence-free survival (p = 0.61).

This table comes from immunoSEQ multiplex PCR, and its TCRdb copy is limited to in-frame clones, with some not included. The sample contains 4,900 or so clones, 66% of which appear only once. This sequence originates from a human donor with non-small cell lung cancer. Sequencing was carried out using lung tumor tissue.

The CDR3 bases are TGTGCCAGCTCACCATATTTGCGGGGGCCGCGCACAGATACGCAGTATTTT. It codes for CASSPYLRGPRTDTQYF. J is TRBJ2-3 and V is TRBV18, with D tentatively TRBD2 (7 bases). The CDR3 has 17 amino acids. Trimming cost V 2 bases and J 1 base, with 16 bases left between them. Germline-derived CDR1 and CDR2 are KGHSH and LQKENI.